This T cell receptor beta chain comes out of a study of early T cells in non-severe SARS-CoV-2 infection. Study summary: It was bulk RNA from unsorted whole blood that was sequenced, and the chains were unpaired.

cDNA molecules, individually, were tagged with unique molecular identifiers. TCRdb ran MiXCR on the 5' RACE reads and lists one entry per CDR3 protein. The table has roughly 100,000 distinct CDR3 sequences, around 13% seen once. V was clipped by 3 bases and J by 0 bases, with 22 bases between them. Germline-derived CDR1 and CDR2 are SGDLS and YYNGEE. The CDR3 runs 19 residues. Overall study results and limits: CD4 and private specificities were missed by VDJdb matching, which favored anti-spike CD8 responses.

This clonotype was seen a handful of times. Its antigen remains unknown. This sequence was found in an adult who was a healthcare worker with PCR-confirmed SARS-CoV-2 infection or an uninfected control (not recorded which). This chain connects TRBV9 to TRBJ1-5; TRBD1 is a possible D gene (5 bases). The sequenced sample was whole blood. The CDR3 bases are TGTGCCAGCAGCGCCCCACGCCGGAGGGGTTACAATAGCAATCAGCCCCAGCATTTT. It translates to CASSAPRRRGYNSNQPQHF. The whole variable domain, filled in from reference TRBV9 and TRBJ1-5, reads DSGVTQTPKHLITATGQRVTLRCSPRSGDLSVYWYQQSLDQGLQFLIQYYNGEERAKGNILERFSAQQFPDLHSELNLSSLELGDSALYFCASSAPRRRGYNSNQPQHFGDGTRLSIL.